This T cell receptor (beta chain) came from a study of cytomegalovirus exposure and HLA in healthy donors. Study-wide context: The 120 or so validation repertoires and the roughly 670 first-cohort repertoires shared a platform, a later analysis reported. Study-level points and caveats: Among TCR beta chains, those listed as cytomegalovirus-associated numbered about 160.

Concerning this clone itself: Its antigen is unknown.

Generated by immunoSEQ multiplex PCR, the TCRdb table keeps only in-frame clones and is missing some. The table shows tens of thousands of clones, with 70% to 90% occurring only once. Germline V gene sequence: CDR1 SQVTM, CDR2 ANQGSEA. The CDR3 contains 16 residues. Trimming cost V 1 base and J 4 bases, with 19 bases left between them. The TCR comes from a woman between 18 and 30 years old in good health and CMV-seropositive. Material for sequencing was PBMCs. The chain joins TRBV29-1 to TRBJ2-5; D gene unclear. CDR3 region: CSVEVPVTKHLETQYF. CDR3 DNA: TGCAGCGTTGAAGTCCCAGTAACAAAACACCTAGAGACCCAGTACTTC.